One and the same sample provided the 28 T cell receptor beta chains below, sequenced in a study of Graves' ophthalmopathy and Graves' hyperthyroidism. RNA transcripts were the source from which TCR beta CDR3 regions were amplified. RT-PCR was first run with HTBI primers, then multiplex PCR in a second round. TCRdb re-analysed the multiplex PCR reads in MiXCR, keeping a single row per CDR3 protein. The data contain 350,000 to 450,000 distinct CDR3 sequences, around 20% of them singletons. Sequencing input: peripheral blood. The source is a woman aged 18-29 years with stable Graves' hyperthyroidism.

This clonotype was detected many times. The chain recombines TRBV5-1 with TRBJ1-1; 9 positions agree with TRBD1. Unmatched junction bases numbered 3, after V lost 2 bases and J lost 1 base. Germline V lookup: CDR1 SGHRS, CDR2 YFSETQ. The CDR3 has 15 amino acids. The CDR3: CASSFRDRANTEAFF. CDR3 DNA: TGCGCCAGCAGCTTCCGGGACAGGGCGAACACTGAAGCTTTCTTT.

This clonotype appeared many times. The chain uses TRBV6-1 and TRBJ2-7, with 10 bases fitting TRBD2. The germline V gene encodes CDR1 MNHNS and CDR2 SASEGT. Losses at the gene ends were 6 bases for V and 4 bases for J; bases not matched to a gene: 6. This CDR3 is 14 amino acids long. The CDR3 region is CASSENSGRYEQYF. The CDR3 region has the DNA TGTGCCAGCAGCGAAAATAGCGGGAGGTACGAGCAGTACTTC.

The rearrangement links TRBV18 to TRBJ1-1, with D unresolved. The CDR3 is 14 residues long. The V end was cut by 3 bases, the J end by 6 bases, with 14 bases between. Germline CDR1 and CDR2: KGHSH and LQKENI. The CDR3 reads CASSPGPRSAEAFF. The CDR3, as DNA: TGTGCCAGCTCACCCGGCCCCCGGTCCGCTGAAGCTTTCTTT.

This clonotype was picked up many times. The gene calls are TRBV10-3 and TRBJ1-5; TRBD1 agrees at 9 bases. The ends lost 8 bases at V and 1 base at J; junction bases unmatched: 6. CDR1 is ENHRY, CDR2 SYGVKD, per germline. The CDR3 contains 15 residues. This CDR3 is CAISPDRGSNQPQHF. The CDR3 bases are TGTGCCATCTCGCCGGACAGGGGAAGCAATCAGCCCCAGCATTTT.

At least ten counts were recorded for this clonotype. In nucleotides, the CDR3 is TGTGCCAGCAACTTGACAGGGCGCACCGGGGAGCTGTTTTTT. Its protein product is CASNLTGRTGELFF. The rearrangement joins TRBV11-1 to TRBJ2-2; 7 nucleotides align to TRBD1. Trimming at V came to 7 bases and at J to 4 bases, leaving 6 bases not matched to a gene. The CDR3 runs to 14 residues. The germline gives CDR1 SGHAT, CDR2 FQDESV (reference sequence).

For the CDR3, the DNA is TGTGCCAGCAGCCAAGTGTCATCCTCGGAGCAGTACTTC. This sequence encodes CASSQVSSSEQYF. This sequence joins TRBV3-1 and TRBJ2-7; the D is unclear. The V end lost 1 base, the J end lost 7 bases, and 11 bases lay between the germline ends. Looked up from germline, CDR1 is LGHDT and CDR2 is YNNKEL (reference sequence). CDR3 length equals 13 residues.

The CDR3, as DNA: TGCAGTGCTAGAGCTTTGGGACAGGGGTATGGCGAGCAGTACTTC. Translating it yields CSARALGQGYGEQYF. This rearrangement joins TRBV20-1 to TRBJ2-7; 10 bases agree with TRBD1. Germline CDR1 reads DFQATT; CDR2 reads SNEGSKA (reference sequence). CDR3 length equals 15 residues. After removal of 1 base from V and 6 bases from J, the junction contained 9 bases not matched to a gene.

This clonotype was seen repeatedly, ten times or more. This chain connects TRBV14 to TRBJ1-2; no firm D call. Trimming left V 0 bases short and J 6 bases short, with 8 bases between. The germline CDR1 and CDR2 sequences are SGHDN and FVKESK. This CDR3 spans 13 amino acids. This CDR3 is CASSQDRADGYTF. CDR3 sequence (DNA): TGTGCCAGCAGCCAAGATAGAGCAGATGGCTACACCTTC.

CDR3 loop: CASSLGVHGGYTF. The CDR3 DNA follows: TGTGCCAGCAGTTTAGGGGTTCACGGTGGCTACACCTTC. J is TRBJ1-2 and V is TRBV27; D unresolved. Trimming took off 2 bases at V and 7 bases at J, with 11 bases between the two ends. The CDR3 is 13 amino acids. Germline V gene data show CDR1 as MNHEY and CDR2 as SMNVEV (reference sequence).

This clonotype occurred many times. The chain recombines TRBV2 with TRBJ2-2; 8 nucleotides match TRBD2. This CDR3 spans 17 amino acids. Per germline, CDR1 SNHLY and CDR2 FYNNEI. J lost 2 bases, V lost 7 bases, and 12 bases had no gene match. CDR3 nucleotides: TGTGCCAGCATCATAGCCCCTCTAGCGGGTAACACCGGGGAGCTGTTTTTT. Translation: CASIIAPLAGNTGELFF.

V gene TRBV6-2 or TRBV6-3 combines with J gene TRBJ2-5; 11 nucleotides agree with TRBD1. In germline, CDR1 is MNHEY, CDR2 SVGEGT. The CDR3 runs to 15 residues. After removal of 4 bases from V and 5 bases from J, the junction contained 6 bases not matched to a gene. The CDR3 loop reads CASSSQGQGDETQYF. CDR3 DNA: TGTGCCAGCAGTTCACAGGGACAGGGGGATGAGACCCAGTACTTC.

V and J are TRBV6-1 and TRBJ2-7; 7 bases match TRBD2. The CDR3 extends over 16 amino acids. The germline gives CDR1 MNHNS, CDR2 SASEGT. The trim removed 3 bases at V and 6 bases at J, leaving 14 bases unmatched. In DNA form, the CDR3 reads TGTGCCAGCAGTGATATCCTCAAGGCCGGGGGGTCCGAGCAGTACTTC. This gives the protein CASSDILKAGGSEQYF.

Many counts were recorded for this clonotype. The J gene is TRBJ2-5, the V gene TRBV20-1; D is possibly TRBD2 (6 bases). This CDR3 has 14 amino acids. Deletions cut 3 bases from V and 5 bases from J, with 16 bases between. CDR1 is DFQATT and CDR2 is SNEGSKA in the germline V gene (reference sequence). CDR3 protein: CSASREVRRETQYF. The CDR3 DNA reads TGCAGTGCTAGTAGGGAGGTGCGGAGGGAGACCCAGTACTTC.

This clonotype came up many times. The genes are TRBV9 and TRBJ1-2; D possibly corresponds to TRBD1 (6 bases). Germline CDR1 and CDR2: SGDLS and YYNGEE. Trimming cost V 3 bases and J 5 bases, with 20 bases left between them. The CDR3 consists of 16 residues. Written as DNA, the CDR3 is TGTGCCAGCAGCGCCACGTACACGCCAGGGGTTTATGGCTACACCTTC. It specifies CASSATYTPGVYGYTF.

The chain has TRBV2 and TRBJ2-2, with 9 bases lining up with TRBD2. The CDR3 length is 16 residues. Germline assignment: CDR1 SNHLY and CDR2 FYNNEI. Trimming removed 4 bases from V and 2 bases from J; junction bases left unmatched: 5. The CDR3 sequence: CASSVWLAGNTGELFF. The CDR3 DNA reads as TGTGCCAGCAGTGTGTGGCTAGCGGGAAACACCGGGGAGCTGTTTTTT.

This clonotype was recorded many times. This chain joins TRBV12-3 or TRBV12-4 and TRBJ1-5, with 8 bases lining up with TRBD1. The J segment lost 4 bases and the V segment lost 8 bases, leaving 10 bases of the junction unmatched. This CDR3 has 15 amino acids. CDR3: CASGHTGGVNQPQHF. The CDR3 DNA follows: TGTGCCAGCGGTCACACAGGGGGAGTTAATCAGCCCCAGCATTTT.

The rearrangement uses TRBV7-6 and TRBJ2-7; TRBD2 aligns across 15 bases. Trimming took 4 bases from V and 10 from J; bases not matched to a gene: 8. The CDR3 is 15 amino acids. CDR1 SGHVS and CDR2 FNYEAQ come from the germline V gene. CDR3 region: CASSSPGLAGGLQYF. CDR3 DNA sequence: TGTGCCAGCAGCTCTCCGGGACTAGCGGGAGGCCTTCAGTACTTC.

The rearrangement joins TRBV6-2 or TRBV6-3 to TRBJ1-1, with D hard to call. The CDR3 extends over 12 amino acids. With 2 bases removed from V and 6 bases from J, the gap between germline ends came to 7 bases. Per germline, CDR1 MNHEY and CDR2 SVGEGT. CDR3 coding DNA: TGTGCCAGCAGTTACGGGGTTGCTGAAGCTTTCTTT. Translating it yields CASSYGVAEAFF.

At least ten counts were recorded for this clonotype. The CDR3 DNA is TGTGCCAGCAGCCCCGTCCCGCCCTGGGGGAGGGGCAAGAAAAAAAACATTCAGTACTTC. This codes for CASSPVPPWGRGKKKNIQYF. This chain uses TRBV7-8 with TRBJ2-4; 7 bases fit TRBD2. The CDR3 has 20 amino acids. Germline values: CDR1 SGHVS, CDR2 FQNEAQ. With V trimmed by 5 bases and J by 4 bases, 23 bases remained unmatched.

This clonotype showed up many times. The V gene is TRBV19, the J gene TRBJ2-7; 12 bases align to TRBD2. The V gene's germline CDR1 is LNHDA and CDR2 SQIVND (reference sequence). This CDR3 has 21 amino acids. The V and J ends lost 7 bases and 0 bases, in that order; junction bases with no gene match: 22. The CDR3 is CASIMETLGLAGFGSSYEQYF. The CDR3 DNA sequence: TGTGCCAGTATCATGGAGACTCTTGGACTAGCGGGATTCGGCTCCTCCTACGAGCAGTACTTC.

Worth noting for this clonotype: A junction end diverges from the germline sequence, so it may reflect a read error. V and J are TRBV12-5 and TRBJ2-5, with 7 bases that match TRBD2. The tail of the sequence fits TRBJ2-7 better, so the J call may be wrong. Looked up from germline, CDR1 is LGHNT and CDR2 is FRNRAP. This CDR3 is 15 amino acids long. This CDR3 reads CAIGLVRGLTYEQYF. As DNA, the CDR3 is TGTGCTATTGGTTTGGTAAGGGGACTAACCTACGAGCAGTACTTC.

This clonotype appeared a few times. The chain combines TRBV7-8 with TRBJ2-7; D not resolved. Germline loops: CDR1 SGHVS, CDR2 FQNEAQ. CDR3 length: 13 amino acids. The V gene lost 5 bases and the J gene lost 1 base, with 9 bases spanning the gap. The CDR3 spells CASSDFGSYEQYF. The CDR3 nucleotides are TGTGCCAGCAGCGACTTTGGTTCCTACGAGCAGTACTTC.

This clonotype was picked up many times. In DNA, the CDR3 is TGTGCCAGCAGGAACTACGAGCAGTACTTC. It encodes CASRNYEQYF. The chain carries TRBV2 and TRBJ2-7; the D is unclear. The germline V gene encodes CDR1 SNHLY and CDR2 FYNNEI. This CDR3 contains 10 residues. Between the trimmed V and J ends, which lost 6 bases and 3 bases, there was a span of 3 bases.

This clonotype was recorded at least ten times. The chain links TRBV18 to TRBJ1-6; TRBD1 might be the D (5 bases). Germline V gene lookup returns CDR1 KGHSH and CDR2 LQKENI. The V end was cut by 2 bases, the J end by 15 bases, with 14 bases between. The CDR3 extends over 13 amino acids. In nucleotides, the CDR3 is TGTGCCAGCTCACCATATACAGGTATCGACCTCCACTTT. It translates to CASSPYTGIDLHF.

This clonotype was counted at least ten times. This chain uses TRBV27 with TRBJ1-6; unclear D gene. From germline, CDR1 is MNHEY and CDR2 SMNVEV (reference sequence). The V end was cut by 3 bases, the J end by 6 bases, with 3 bases between. The CDR3 loop spans 12 amino acids. The CDR3 DNA reads TGTGCCAGCAGTTTGCTTAATTCACCCCTCCACTTT. Translation gives CASSLLNSPLHF.

This clonotype came up many times. The chain carries TRBV6-2 or TRBV6-3 and TRBJ1-5, with D unclear. V lost 3 bases, J lost 4 bases, and 7 bases lay in between. Germline V gives CDR1 MNHEY, CDR2 SVGEGT. There are 13 residues in the CDR3. The CDR3 DNA follows: TGTGCCAGCAGTTATAAGTTGAATCAGCCCCAGCATTTT. Translating it yields CASSYKLNQPQHF.

This clonotype was seen repeatedly, ten times or more. The rearrangement uses TRBV19 and TRBJ2-7; 9 bases are a match to TRBD1. V shed 6 bases, J shed 4 bases, and the junction held 13 bases outside the gene matches. Germline V gene sequence: CDR1 LNHDA, CDR2 SQIVND (reference sequence). The CDR3 sequence is 16 residues long. CDR3 region: CASSLQPPGQGYEQYF. DNA for the CDR3: TGTGCCAGTAGCCTACAACCTCCGGGACAGGGATACGAGCAGTACTTC. Full variable domain (rest looked up from reference TRBV19 and TRBJ2-7): DGGITQSPKYLFRKEGQNVTLSCEQNLNHDAMYWYRQDPGQGLRLIYYSQIVNDFQKGDIAEGYSVSREKKESFPLTVTSAQKNPTAFYLCASSLQPPGQGYEQYFGPGTRLTVT.

Ten or more counts support this clonotype. V gene TRBV11-2 combines with J gene TRBJ1-1; D perhaps matches TRBD1 (5 bases). V lost 5 bases and J lost 5, with 12 bases in between. Germline CDR1 is SGHAT and CDR2 is FQNNGV. The CDR3 extends over 13 amino acids. The CDR3 is CASSPLRVTEAFF. The CDR3 DNA reads TGTGCCAGCAGCCCCCTCAGGGTTACTGAAGCTTTCTTT.